This T cell receptor beta chain was found in a study of T cell responses to AZD1222 COVID-19 vaccine. With regard to this clone: Its cognate antigen is unknown.

Whole-study results and caveats: Spike was spanned by vaccine-associated CD4 TCRs, with dominance at 160-218 and 743-854. Only 5 or 6 AZD1222 recipients tested seropositive at baseline. With two AZD1222 doses given, Spike-specific TCR breadth and depth both rose. The donor cohort was predominantly white British with a female majority, and clonal diversity may have been underestimated.

Clones were sequenced by immunoSEQ multiplex PCR, and TCRdb holds only the in-frame ones, with some missing. The sample carries roughly 120,000 clones, 80% to 90% recorded once. The CDR3 extends over 19 amino acids. V was cut by 2 bases and J by 1 base, with 21 bases left in between. Germline loops: CDR1 SGHRS, CDR2 YFSETQ. The clonotype originates from an adult in good health. Sequenced material: peripheral blood, taken on day 0 of AZD1222 vaccination. The rearrangement uses TRBV5-1 and TRBJ2-2; possible D gene TRBD1, 5 bases. The CDR3 loop is CASSFNRFGAIKNTGELFF. In DNA, the CDR3 is TGCGCCAGCAGCTTTAATCGGTTTGGGGCCATCAAGAACACCGGGGAGCTGTTTTTT.